These 20 T cell receptor beta chains share one sample of origin, sequenced in a study of CD8 T cells in Susac syndrome. Random hexamers were used to reverse transcribe the RNA input (roughly 0.5 to 1 ug). A single record per CDR3 protein comes from TCRdb applying MiXCR to the immunoSEQ multiplex PCR reads. This table holds some 170,000 distinct CDR3 sequences, roughly 95% found once. Sequencing was performed on CD4+ T cells from PBMCs. The receptors come from a human donor with multiple sclerosis.

This clonotype appeared a single time. The J gene is TRBJ2-2, the V gene TRBV3-1; D unclear. Germline-derived CDR1 and CDR2 are LGHDT and YNNKEL (reference sequence). The CDR3 contains 12 residues. Deletions cut 3 bases from V and 8 bases from J, with 7 bases between. The CDR3 here is CASSHLRGELFF. CDR3 nucleotides: TGTGCCAGCAGCCATTTACGGGGGGAGCTGTTTTTT. Full variable domain (outside the CDR3, taken from reference TRBV3-1 and TRBJ2-2): DTAVSQTPKYLVTQMGNDKSIKCEQNLGHDTMYWYKQDSKKFLKIMFSYNNKELIINETVPNRFSPKSPDKAHLNLHINSLELGDSAVYFCASSHLRGELFFGEGSRLTVL.

CDR3 nucleotide sequence: TGCAGCGCAGATAAGACGGGCGACGAGCAGTACTTC. Protein product: CSADKTGDEQYF. The chain joins TRBV29-1 to TRBJ2-7; D remains ambiguous. Germline loops: CDR1 SQVTM, CDR2 ANQGSEA. Between the trimmed V and J ends, which lost 7 bases and 5 bases, there was a span of 15 bases. CDR3 size: 12 residues.

The chain carries TRBV7-2 and TRBJ1-2, with TRBD1 matching over 8 bases. Losses at the gene ends were 2 bases for V and 6 bases for J; bases not matched to a gene: 5. This CDR3 region has 14 residues. Looked up from germline, CDR1 is SGHTA and CDR2 is FQGNSA. DNA for the CDR3: TGTGCCAGCAGCTTACAGCAGGGGGCGGATGGCTACACCTTC. Amino acids: CASSLQQGADGYTF.

The rearrangement links TRBV19 to TRBJ1-1; the match to TRBD1 covers 10 bases. CDR1 is LNHDA, CDR2 SQIVND, per germline (reference sequence). V shed 8 bases and J 0 bases; nucleotides not matched to a gene: 9. The CDR3 has 16 residues. CDR3 loop: CASFPGQGKMNTEAFF. CDR3 nucleotides: TGTGCCAGTTTTCCGGGACAGGGGAAAATGAACACTGAAGCTTTCTTT.

The J gene is TRBJ2-1, the V gene TRBV27; TRBD1 is a possible D gene (5 bases). The CDR3 has 13 amino acids. Trimming stripped 4 bases from V and 12 bases from J, with 16 bases between. CDR1 MNHEY and CDR2 SMNVEV come from the germline V gene (reference sequence). Here the CDR3 reads CASSSDIVGWQFF. In nucleotides, the CDR3 is TGTGCCAGCAGTTCGGACATCGTGGGGTGGCAGTTCTTC.

The chain has TRBV6-1 and TRBJ2-1; TRBD2 matches at 15 bases. V lost 7 bases to trimming and J lost 0 bases; unmatched junction nucleotides: 4. The CDR3 has 17 amino acids. The germline V gene has CDR1 MNHNS and CDR2 SASEGT. The DNA for the CDR3 is TGTGCCAGCACCGGACTAGCGGGAGGGCCCTCCTACAATGAGCAGTTCTTC. Protein sequence: CASTGLAGGPSYNEQFF.

DNA of the CDR3: TGTGCCAGCAGCTTAGAAAGCGAGGGTCTAACCTTC. It translates to CASSLESEGLTF. This chain joins TRBV7-9 and TRBJ1-2, with D unresolved. Germline CDR1 is SEHNR and CDR2 is FQNEAQ (reference sequence). The CDR3 is made up of 12 amino acids. Trimming removed 1 base at V and 14 bases at J, with 14 bases between.

The V gene is TRBV29-1, the J gene TRBJ1-1; unclear D gene. CDR1 is SQVTM, CDR2 ANQGSEA, per germline. Trimming cost V 4 bases and J 3 bases, with 9 bases left between them. CDR3 length: 12 residues. The CDR3 loop reads CSVVFDYTEAFF. Written as DNA, the CDR3 is TGCAGCGTTGTTTTTGACTACACTGAAGCTTTCTTT.

The chain is built from TRBV11-2 and TRBJ2-7; D is unresolved. The CDR3 sequence is 13 residues long. Germline V gives CDR1 SGHAT, CDR2 FQNNGV. V was clipped by 2 bases and J by 4 bases, with 9 bases between them. The CDR3 DNA reads as TGTGCCAGCAGCTTAAGACGGAATTACGAGCAGTACTTC. Translating it yields CASSLRRNYEQYF. The variable domain in full, with the rest retrieved from reference TRBV11-2 and TRBJ2-7, is EAGVAQSPRYKIIEKRQSVAFWCNPISGHATLYWYQQILGQGPKLLIQFQNNGVVDDSQLPKDRFSAERLKGVDSTLKIQPAKLEDSAVYLCASSLRRNYEQYFGPGTRLTVT.

The chain has TRBV18 and TRBJ1-3, with D possibly matching TRBD1 (5 bases). Trimming pared 3 bases from V and 4 bases from J, leaving 7 bases between. This CDR3 has 13 residues. Germline-derived CDR1 and CDR2 are KGHSH and LQKENI. The CDR3 reads CASSPGGGNTIYF. The CDR3 nucleotides read TGTGCCAGCTCACCTGGGGGAGGAAACACCATATATTTT.

This clonotype appeared a few times. V is TRBV28 and J is TRBJ2-7; D is possibly TRBD1 or TRBD2 (6 bases each). Trimming took off 4 bases at V and 6 bases at J, with 10 bases between the two ends. The CDR3 covers 12 residues. CDR1 MDHEN and CDR2 SYDVKM come from the germline V gene. CDR3 nucleotide sequence: TGTGCCAGCAGTTCCGGAGGGGGCGAGCAGTACTTC. Its protein product is CASSSGGGEQYF.

CDR3 in DNA: TGTGCCAGCACCATTCAGGGAAGCGAGACCCAGTACTTC. This gives the protein CASTIQGSETQYF. This chain connects TRBV12-3 or TRBV12-4 to TRBJ2-5, with D tentatively TRBD1 (5 bases). The CDR3 runs to 13 residues. Between the trimmed V and J ends, which lost 7 bases and 5 bases, there was a span of 14 bases.

The chain recombines TRBV9 with TRBJ2-1; a weak D match, TRBD2 (6 bases). Trimming took 0 bases from V and 6 from J, leaving 10 bases between them. This CDR3 spans 14 amino acids. Germline values: CDR1 SGDLS, CDR2 YYNGEE. The CDR3 reads CASSVAGGGNEQFF. Written as DNA, the CDR3 is TGTGCCAGCAGCGTAGCTGGGGGAGGCAATGAGCAGTTCTTC.

The chain links TRBV5-1 to TRBJ2-7; possible D gene TRBD1, 6 bases. The V end was cut by 7 bases, the J end by 4 bases, with 15 bases between. Germline V gene data show CDR1 as SGHRS and CDR2 as YFSETQ. CDR3 length: 13 amino acids. Here the CDR3 DNA reads TGCGCCAGCGCTGGACACCAGGGGTACGAGCAGTACTTC. Amino acid sequence: CASAGHQGYEQYF.

This chain links TRBV7-6 with TRBJ2-3; 7 nucleotides align to TRBD2. Germline CDR1 reads SGHVS; CDR2 reads FNYEAQ. V shed 5 bases and J 6 bases; nucleotides not matched to a gene: 11. The CDR3 is made up of 15 amino acids. The CDR3 sequence is CASSANPLAADTQYF. Written as DNA, the CDR3 is TGTGCCAGCAGCGCCAATCCTCTAGCGGCGGATACGCAGTATTTT. Full variable domain (missing parts from reference TRBV7-6 and TRBJ2-3): GAGVSQSPRYKVTKRGQDVALRCDPISGHVSLYWYRQALGQGPEFLTYFNYEAQQDKSGLPNDRFSAERPEGSISTLTIQRTEQRDSAMYRCASSANPLAADTQYFGPGTRLTVL.

CDR3 coding DNA: TGTGCCAGCCGGCTCGGGACAACATCCTACAATGAGCAGTTCTTC. It yields the protein CASRLGTTSYNEQFF. V is TRBV16 and J is TRBJ2-1, with D perhaps matching TRBD1 (6 bases). CDR1 is KGHSY, CDR2 FQNENV, per germline. This CDR3 contains 15 residues. The V end lost 8 bases, the J end lost 1 base, and 15 bases lay between the germline ends.

The rearrangement links TRBV7-8 to TRBJ1-1, with D unclear. V was pared by 1 base and J by 0 bases, with 9 bases between. The CDR3 loop spans 15 amino acids. Germline CDR1 SGHVS, CDR2 FQNEAQ. CDR3 amino acids: CASSLGSSVNTEAFF. CDR3 in DNA: TGTGCCAGCAGCTTAGGTTCATCGGTGAACACTGAAGCTTTCTTT.

V gene TRBV10-3 combines with J gene TRBJ2-5, with a possible D match to TRBD1 (5 bases). This CDR3 region has 17 residues. V shed 0 bases and J shed 5 bases, with 19 bases lying between them. Germline CDR1 and CDR2: ENHRY and SYGVKD. The CDR3 DNA sequence: TGTGCCATCAGTGAGTCTGAAATCGGCAGGGAATTGGAGACCCAGTACTTC. Translating gives CAISESEIGRELETQYF.

This chain joins TRBV7-2 and TRBJ2-2; 11 nucleotides align to TRBD2. The CDR3 covers 16 residues. The ends lost 3 bases at V and 5 bases at J; junction bases unmatched: 5. Germline CDR1 and CDR2: SGHTA and FQGNSA. This CDR3 is CASSLIRLAGTGELFF. For the CDR3, the DNA is TGTGCCAGCAGCTTGATCCGACTAGCGGGGACCGGGGAGCTGTTTTTT.

This clonotype was seen just once. The V call is TRBV6-6, the J call TRBJ1-3, with D possibly being TRBD1 (5 bases). V lost 5 bases to trimming and J lost 4 bases, with 12 bases between them. In germline, CDR1 is MNHNY, CDR2 SVGAGI (reference sequence). This CDR3 contains 14 residues. CDR3 sequence: CASSGGTGGNTIYF. CDR3 DNA: TGTGCCAGCAGTGGCGGCACAGGCGGAAACACCATATATTTT.